This TCR beta chain was captured by sequencing in a study of chemoradiotherapy in HPV16-positive cancers. Some clones are missing from TCRdb's copy, which holds only in-frame ones; the method was immunoSEQ multiplex PCR. Found here are about 2,000 clones, 70% to 90% of them singletons; the top ten hold 2.5% to 3.5%. The CDR3 covers 15 residues. Deletions cut 0 bases from V and 7 bases from J, with 15 bases between. CDR1 is LNHDA, CDR2 SQIVND, per germline (reference sequence). The chain links TRBV19 to TRBJ1-2; D uncertain. The clonotype was recovered from a human donor with HPV-associated anogenital cancer. The specimen comprised tumor tissue, sampled from a patient who underwent chemoradiotherapy. The CDR3 loop is CASSIDGPWGAGYTF. The DNA for the CDR3 is TGTGCCAGTAGTATAGATGGCCCGTGGGGTGCTGGCTACACCTTC.